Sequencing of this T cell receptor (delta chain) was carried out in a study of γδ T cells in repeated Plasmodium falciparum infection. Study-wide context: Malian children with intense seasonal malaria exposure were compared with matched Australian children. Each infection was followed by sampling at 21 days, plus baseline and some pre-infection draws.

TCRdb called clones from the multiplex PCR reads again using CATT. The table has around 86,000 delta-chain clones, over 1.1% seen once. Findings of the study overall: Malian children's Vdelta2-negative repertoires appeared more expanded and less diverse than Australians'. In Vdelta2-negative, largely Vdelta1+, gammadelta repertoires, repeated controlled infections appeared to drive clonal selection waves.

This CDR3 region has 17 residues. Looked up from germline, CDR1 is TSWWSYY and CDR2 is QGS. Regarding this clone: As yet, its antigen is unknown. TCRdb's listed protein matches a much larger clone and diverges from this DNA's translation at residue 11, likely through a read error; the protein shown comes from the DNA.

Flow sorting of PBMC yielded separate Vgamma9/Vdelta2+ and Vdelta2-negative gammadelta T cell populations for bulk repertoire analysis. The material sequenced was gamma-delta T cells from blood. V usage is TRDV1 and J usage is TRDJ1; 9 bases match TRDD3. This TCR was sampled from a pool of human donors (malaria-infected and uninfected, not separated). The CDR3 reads CALGETYWGTSTDKPIF. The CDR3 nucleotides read TGTGCTCTTGGGGAGACATACTGGGGGACGTCCACCGATAAACCCATCTTT.